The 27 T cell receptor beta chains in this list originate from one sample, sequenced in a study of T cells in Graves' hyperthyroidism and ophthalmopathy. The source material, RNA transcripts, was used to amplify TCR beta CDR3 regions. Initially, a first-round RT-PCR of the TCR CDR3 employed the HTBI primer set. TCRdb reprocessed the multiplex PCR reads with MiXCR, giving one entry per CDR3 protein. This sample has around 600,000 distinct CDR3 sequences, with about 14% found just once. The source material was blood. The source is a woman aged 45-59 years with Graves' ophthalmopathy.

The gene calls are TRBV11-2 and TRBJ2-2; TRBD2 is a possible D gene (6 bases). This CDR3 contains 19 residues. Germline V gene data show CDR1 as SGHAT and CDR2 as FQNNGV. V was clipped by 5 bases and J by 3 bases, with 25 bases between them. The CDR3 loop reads CASSRRSSSVADYTGELFF. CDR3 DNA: TGTGCCAGCAGCCGGCGGTCCAGTAGCGTAGCGGACTACACCGGGGAGCTGTTTTTT.

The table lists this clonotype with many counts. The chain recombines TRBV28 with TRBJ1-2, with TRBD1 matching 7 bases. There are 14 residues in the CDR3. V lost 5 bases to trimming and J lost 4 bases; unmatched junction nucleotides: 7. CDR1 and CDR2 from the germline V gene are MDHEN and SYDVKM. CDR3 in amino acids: CASSRQGSRYGYTF. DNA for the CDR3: TGTGCCAGCAGTCGACAGGGTAGTCGCTATGGCTACACCTTC.

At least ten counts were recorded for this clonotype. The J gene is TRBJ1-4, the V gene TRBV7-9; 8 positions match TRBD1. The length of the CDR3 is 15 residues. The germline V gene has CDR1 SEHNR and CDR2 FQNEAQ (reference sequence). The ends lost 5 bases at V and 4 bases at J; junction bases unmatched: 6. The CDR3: CASSGQGALNEKLFF. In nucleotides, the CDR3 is TGTGCCAGCAGCGGCCAGGGGGCGCTTAATGAAAAACTGTTTTTT.

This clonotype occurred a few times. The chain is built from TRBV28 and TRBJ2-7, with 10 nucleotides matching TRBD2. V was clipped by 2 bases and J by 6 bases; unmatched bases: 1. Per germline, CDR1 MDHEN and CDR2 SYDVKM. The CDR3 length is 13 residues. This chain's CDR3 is CASSLLAGAEQYF. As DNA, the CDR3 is TGTGCCAGCAGTTTACTAGCGGGAGCCGAGCAGTACTTC.

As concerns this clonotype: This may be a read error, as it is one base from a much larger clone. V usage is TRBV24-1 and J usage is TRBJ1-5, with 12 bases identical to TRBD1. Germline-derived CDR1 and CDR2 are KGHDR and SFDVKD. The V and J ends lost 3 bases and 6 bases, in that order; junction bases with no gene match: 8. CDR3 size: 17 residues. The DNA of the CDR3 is TGTGCCACCAGTGATACCCGGGACAGGGGGCATGGTCAGCCCCAGCATTTT. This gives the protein CATSDTRDRGHGQPQHF.

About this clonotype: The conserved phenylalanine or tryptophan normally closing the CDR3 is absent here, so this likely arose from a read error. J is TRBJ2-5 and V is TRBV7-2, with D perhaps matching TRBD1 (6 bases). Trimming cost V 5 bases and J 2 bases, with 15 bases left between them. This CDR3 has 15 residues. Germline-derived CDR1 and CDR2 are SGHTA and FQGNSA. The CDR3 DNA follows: TGTGCCAGCAGCCAAGAAGGGGGAAAACAAGAGACCCAGTACCTC. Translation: CASSQEGGKQETQYL.

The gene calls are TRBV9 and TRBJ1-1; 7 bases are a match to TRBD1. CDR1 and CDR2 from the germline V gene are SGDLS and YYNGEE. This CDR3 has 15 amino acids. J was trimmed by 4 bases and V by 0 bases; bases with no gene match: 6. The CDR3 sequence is CASSVVPGGGTEAFF. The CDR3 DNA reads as TGTGCCAGCAGCGTAGTTCCAGGGGGAGGCACTGAAGCTTTCTTT. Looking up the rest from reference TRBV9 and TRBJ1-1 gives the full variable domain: DSGVTQTPKHLITATGQRVTLRCSPRSGDLSVYWYQQSLDQGLQFLIQYYNGEERAKGNILERFSAQQFPDLHSELNLSSLELGDSALYFCASSVVPGGGTEAFFGQGTRLTVV.

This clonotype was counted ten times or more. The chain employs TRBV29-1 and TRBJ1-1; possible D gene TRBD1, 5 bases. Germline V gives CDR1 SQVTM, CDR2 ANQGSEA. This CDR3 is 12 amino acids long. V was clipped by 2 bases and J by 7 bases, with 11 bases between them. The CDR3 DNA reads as TGCAGCGTTGAACAGGGTGGGCTTGAAGCTTTCTTT. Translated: CSVEQGGLEAFF.

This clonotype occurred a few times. Here the CDR3 DNA reads TGCAGCGTTGGGGGGAGGGGGCTCTCCATAGCCAACGAGCAGTACTTC. Its translation: CSVGGRGLSIANEQYF. The rearrangement uses TRBV29-1 and TRBJ2-7, with D possibly being TRBD1 or TRBD2 (7 bases each). The germline V and J ends were trimmed by 4 bases and 5 bases, with 24 bases remaining between them. The CDR3 covers 16 residues. From germline, CDR1 is SQVTM and CDR2 ANQGSEA.

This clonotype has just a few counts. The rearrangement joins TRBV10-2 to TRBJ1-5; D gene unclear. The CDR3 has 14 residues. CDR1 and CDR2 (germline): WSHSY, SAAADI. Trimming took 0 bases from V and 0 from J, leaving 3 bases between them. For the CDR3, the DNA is TGCGCCAGCAGTGAGTCCACTAGCAATCAGCCCCAGCATTTT. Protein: CASSESTSNQPQHF.

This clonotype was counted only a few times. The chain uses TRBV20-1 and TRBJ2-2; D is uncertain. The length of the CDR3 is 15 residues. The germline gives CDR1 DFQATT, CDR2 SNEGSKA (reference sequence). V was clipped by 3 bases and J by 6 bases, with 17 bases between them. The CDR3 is CSASFPRRFAGELFF. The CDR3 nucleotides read TGCAGTGCTAGCTTTCCGAGGCGTTTCGCCGGGGAGCTGTTTTTT.

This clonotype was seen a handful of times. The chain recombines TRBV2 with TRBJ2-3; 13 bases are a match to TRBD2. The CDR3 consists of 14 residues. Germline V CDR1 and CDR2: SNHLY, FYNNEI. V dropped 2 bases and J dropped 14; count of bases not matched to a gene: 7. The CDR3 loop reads CASSEKGTSGVWYF. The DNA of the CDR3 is TGTGCCAGCAGTGAAAAAGGGACTAGCGGGGTATGGTATTTT.

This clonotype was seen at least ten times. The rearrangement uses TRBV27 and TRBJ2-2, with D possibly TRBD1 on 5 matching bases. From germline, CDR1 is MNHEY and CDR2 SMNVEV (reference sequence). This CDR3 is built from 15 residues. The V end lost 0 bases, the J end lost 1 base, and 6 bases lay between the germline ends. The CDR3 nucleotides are TGTGCCAGCAGTTTATCCGACAGGAACACCGGGGAGCTGTTTTTT. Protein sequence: CASSLSDRNTGELFF.

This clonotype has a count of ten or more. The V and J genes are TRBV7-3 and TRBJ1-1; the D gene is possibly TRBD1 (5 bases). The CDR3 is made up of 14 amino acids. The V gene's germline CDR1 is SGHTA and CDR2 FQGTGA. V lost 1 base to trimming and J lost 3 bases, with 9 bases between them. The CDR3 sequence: CASSLKGYDTEAFF. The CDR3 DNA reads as TGTGCCAGCAGCTTAAAGGGGTACGACACTGAAGCTTTCTTT. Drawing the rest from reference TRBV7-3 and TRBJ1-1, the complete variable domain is GAGVSQTPSNKVTEKGKYVELRCDPISGHTALYWYRQSLGQGPEFLIYFQGTGAADDSGLPNDRFFAVRPEGSVSTLKIQRTERGDSAVYLCASSLKGYDTEAFFGQGTRLTVV.

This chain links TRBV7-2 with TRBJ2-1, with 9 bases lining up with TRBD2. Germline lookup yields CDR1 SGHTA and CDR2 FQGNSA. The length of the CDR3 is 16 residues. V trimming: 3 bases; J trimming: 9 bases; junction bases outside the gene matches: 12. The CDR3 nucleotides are TGTGCCAGCAGCTTCCCACCCGGGACTAGCTCGCGTGAGCAGTTCTTC. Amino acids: CASSFPPGTSSREQFF.

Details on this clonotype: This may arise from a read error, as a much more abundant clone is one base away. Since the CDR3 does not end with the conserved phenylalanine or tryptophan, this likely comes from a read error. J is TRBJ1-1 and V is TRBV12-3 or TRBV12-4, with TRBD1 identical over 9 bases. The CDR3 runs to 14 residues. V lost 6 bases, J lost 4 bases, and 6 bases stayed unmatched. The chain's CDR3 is CASSLQGAGTEAFL. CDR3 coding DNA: TGTGCCAGCAGCCTACAGGGGGCGGGCACTGAAGCTTTCCTT.

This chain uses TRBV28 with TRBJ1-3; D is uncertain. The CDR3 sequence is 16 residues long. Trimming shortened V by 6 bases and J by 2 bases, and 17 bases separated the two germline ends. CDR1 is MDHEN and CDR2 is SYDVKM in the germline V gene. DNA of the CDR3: TGTGCCAGCAGGGCCGCTTCCAGTAGAGCTGGAAACACCATATATTTT. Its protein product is CASRAASSRAGNTIYF.

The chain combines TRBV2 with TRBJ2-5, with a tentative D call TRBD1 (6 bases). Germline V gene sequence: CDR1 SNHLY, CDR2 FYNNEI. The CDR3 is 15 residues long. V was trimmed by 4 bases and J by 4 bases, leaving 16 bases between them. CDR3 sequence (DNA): TGTGCCAGCAGTGGGAGTTCCACCAGGGGAGAGACCCAGTACTTC. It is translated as CASSGSSTRGETQYF.

The CDR3 sequence is CASSQTTGLNTEAFF. DNA of the CDR3: TGTGCCAGCAGCCAAACGACAGGACTGAACACTGAAGCTTTCTTT. The chain is built from TRBV14 and TRBJ1-1; TRBD1 might be the D (6 bases). The CDR3 is 15 amino acids. Germline V gene lookup returns CDR1 SGHDN and CDR2 FVKESK. Trimming removed 2 bases at V and 0 bases at J, with 10 bases between. The entire variable domain, with the rest obtained from reference TRBV14 and TRBJ1-1, is as follows: EAGVTQFPSHSVIEKGQTVTLRCDPISGHDNLYWYRRVMGKEIKFLLHFVKESKQDESGMPNNRFLAERTGGTYSTLKVQPAELEDSGVYFCASSQTTGLNTEAFFGQGTRLTVV.

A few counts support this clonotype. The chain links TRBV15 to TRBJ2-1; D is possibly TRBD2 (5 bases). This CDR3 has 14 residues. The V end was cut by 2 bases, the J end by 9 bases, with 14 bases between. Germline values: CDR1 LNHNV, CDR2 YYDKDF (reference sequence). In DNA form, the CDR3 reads TGTGCCACCAGCAGATCGACTACCCCCAGTGAGCAGTTCTTC. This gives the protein CATSRSTTPSEQFF.

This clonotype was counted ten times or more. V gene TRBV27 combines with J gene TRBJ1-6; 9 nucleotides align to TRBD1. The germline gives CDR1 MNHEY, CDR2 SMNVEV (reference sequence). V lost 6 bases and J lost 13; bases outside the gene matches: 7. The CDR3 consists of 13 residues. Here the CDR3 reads CASRWTGAAPLHF. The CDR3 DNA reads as TGTGCCAGCAGATGGACAGGGGCGGCGCCCCTCCACTTT.

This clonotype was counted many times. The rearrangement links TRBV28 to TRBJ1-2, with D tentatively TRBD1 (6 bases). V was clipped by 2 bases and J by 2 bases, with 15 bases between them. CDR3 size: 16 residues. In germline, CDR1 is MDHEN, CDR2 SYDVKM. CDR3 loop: CASSLIFYDRNYGYTF. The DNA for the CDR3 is TGTGCCAGCAGTTTAATCTTCTACGACAGGAACTATGGCTACACCTTC.

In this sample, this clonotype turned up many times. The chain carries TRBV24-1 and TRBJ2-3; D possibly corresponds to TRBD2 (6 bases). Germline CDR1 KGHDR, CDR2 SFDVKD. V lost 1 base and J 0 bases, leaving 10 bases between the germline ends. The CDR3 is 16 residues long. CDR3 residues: CATSDFVGGSTDTQYF. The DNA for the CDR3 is TGTGCCACCAGTGATTTTGTGGGAGGAAGCACAGATACGCAGTATTTT.

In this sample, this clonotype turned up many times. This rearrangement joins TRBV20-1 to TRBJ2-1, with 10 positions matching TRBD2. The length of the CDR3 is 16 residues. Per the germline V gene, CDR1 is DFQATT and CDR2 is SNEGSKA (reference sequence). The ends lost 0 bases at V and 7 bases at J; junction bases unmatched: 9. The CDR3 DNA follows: TGCAGTGCTAGAGATCCTGAGCGGGAGGGCGATAATGAGCAGTTCTTC. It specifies CSARDPEREGDNEQFF.

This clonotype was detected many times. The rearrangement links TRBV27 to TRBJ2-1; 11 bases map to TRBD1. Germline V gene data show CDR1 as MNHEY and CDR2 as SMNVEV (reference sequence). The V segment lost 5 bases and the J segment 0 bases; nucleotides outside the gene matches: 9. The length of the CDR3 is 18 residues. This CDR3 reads CASSPDRGLGSSYNEQFF. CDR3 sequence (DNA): TGTGCCAGCAGTCCGGACAGGGGGCTCGGAAGCTCCTACAATGAGCAGTTCTTC.

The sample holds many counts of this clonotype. DNA for the CDR3: TGCAGTGCTAGGGAAGTTGCAACTAATGAAAAACTGTTTTTT. It codes for CSAREVATNEKLFF. The chain uses TRBV20-1 and TRBJ1-4; D unclear. The CDR3 has 14 amino acids. Deletions cut 3 bases from V and 0 bases from J, with 8 bases between. Germline V lookup: CDR1 DFQATT, CDR2 SNEGSKA (reference sequence).

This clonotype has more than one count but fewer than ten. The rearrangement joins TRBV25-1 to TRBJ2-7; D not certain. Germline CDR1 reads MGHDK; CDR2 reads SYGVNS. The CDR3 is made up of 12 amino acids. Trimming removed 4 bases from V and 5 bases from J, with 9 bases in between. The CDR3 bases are TGTGCCAGCAGTGGTTTTACCAACGAGCAGTACTTC. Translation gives CASSGFTNEQYF.